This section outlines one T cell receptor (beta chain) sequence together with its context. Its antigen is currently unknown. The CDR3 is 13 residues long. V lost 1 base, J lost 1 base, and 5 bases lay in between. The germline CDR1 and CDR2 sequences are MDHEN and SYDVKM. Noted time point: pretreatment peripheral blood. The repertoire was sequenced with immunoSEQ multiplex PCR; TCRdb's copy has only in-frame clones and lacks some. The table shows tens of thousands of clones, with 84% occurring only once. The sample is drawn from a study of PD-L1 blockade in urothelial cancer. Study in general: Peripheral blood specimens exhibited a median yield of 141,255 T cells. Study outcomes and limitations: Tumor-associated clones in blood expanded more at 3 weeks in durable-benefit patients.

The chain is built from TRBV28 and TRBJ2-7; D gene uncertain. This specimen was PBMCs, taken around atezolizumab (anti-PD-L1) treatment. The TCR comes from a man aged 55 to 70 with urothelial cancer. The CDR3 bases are TGTGCCAGCAGTTTATACGGGTCCTACGAGCAGTACTTC. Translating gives CASSLYGSYEQYF.